These 15 T cell receptor beta chains share one sample of origin, sequenced in a study of T cell responses to AZD1222 COVID-19 vaccine. Libraries were prepared by immunoSEQ multiplex PCR; TCRdb keeps only in-frame clonotypes and omits some of them. The sample has some 160,000 clones, 80% to 95% seen once. The material sequenced was peripheral blood, taken on day 0 of AZD1222 vaccination. The receptors were sampled from an adult in good health.

The CDR3 nucleotides read TGTGCCACCAGCAGGGGGCACGGGACGGTTAACACCGGGGAGCTGTTTTTT. It encodes CATSRGHGTVNTGELFF. The chain combines TRBV15 with TRBJ2-2; D might be TRBD1 or TRBD2, each matching 5 bases. The CDR3 contains 17 residues. CDR1 and CDR2 from the germline V gene are LNHNV and YYDKDF (reference sequence). Trimming removed 3 bases from V and 2 bases from J, with 16 bases in between.

V and J are TRBV7-6 and TRBJ2-7, with 12 bases lining up with TRBD1. J was trimmed by 4 bases and V by 0 bases; bases with no gene match: 4. Germline CDR1 is SGHVS and CDR2 is FNYEAQ. This CDR3 is 16 amino acids long. The CDR3 region is CASSLAGTGGRYEQYF. DNA of the CDR3: TGTGCCAGCAGCTTAGCGGGGACAGGGGGCAGGTACGAGCAGTACTTC.

This clone was seen only once. The V and J genes are TRBV7-3 and TRBJ1-6, with a weak D call TRBD1 (5 bases). In germline, CDR1 is SGHTA, CDR2 FQGTGA. The CDR3 loop spans 16 amino acids. V was shortened by 4 bases and J by 7 bases, with 17 bases between the two germline ends. In DNA form, the CDR3 reads TGTGCCAGCAGCTCAATCTACCTGGACATAAATTCACCCCTCCACTTT. It specifies CASSSIYLDINSPLHF.

The chain has TRBV7-8 and TRBJ2-2, with 12 bases matching TRBD2. The ends lost 6 bases at V and 8 bases at J; junction bases unmatched: 10. The CDR3 length is 16 residues. Germline loops: CDR1 SGHVS, CDR2 FQNEAQ. The CDR3 nucleotides are TGTGCCAGCAGACACCCTAGCGGGAGGGCCTGGGGGGAGCTGTTTTTT. The encoded protein is CASRHPSGRAWGELFF.

This rearrangement joins TRBV7-3 to TRBJ2-1; TRBD2 agrees at 7 bases. Per the germline V gene, CDR1 is SGHTA and CDR2 is FQGTGA. Trimming took 0 bases from V and 4 from J; bases not matched to a gene: 0. CDR3 length: 14 amino acids. The CDR3 DNA is TGTGCCAGCAGCTTAACGGGAGGGTACAATGAGCAGTTCTTC. Its protein product is CASSLTGGYNEQFF.

The chain recombines TRBV5-4 with TRBJ2-2; D unresolved. The germline V gene encodes CDR1 SGHNT and CDR2 YYREEE (reference sequence). Trimming left V 2 bases short and J 5 bases short, with 7 bases between. The CDR3 consists of 13 residues. In DNA form, the CDR3 reads TGTGCCAGCAGCTTTGAACAGACCGGGGAGCTGTTTTTT. This encodes CASSFEQTGELFF.

The chain has TRBV7-3 and TRBJ2-1; TRBD2 matches at 10 bases. Trimming took 5 bases from V and 9 from J; bases not matched to a gene: 10. Germline V gene data show CDR1 as SGHTA and CDR2 as FQGTGA. This CDR3 has 15 amino acids. This chain's CDR3 is CASSPGVVAGGEQFF. The CDR3 DNA reads as TGTGCCAGCAGCCCGGGGGTGGTAGCGGGAGGTGAGCAGTTCTTC.

CDR3 bases: TGTGCCAGTTCCCTTGACGGGTCGGCCGGGGAGCTGTTTTTT. As protein: CASSLDGSAGELFF. The V call is TRBV19, the J call TRBJ2-2, with no clear D. The germline gives CDR1 LNHDA, CDR2 SQIVND (reference sequence). This CDR3 region has 14 residues. Trimming cost V 8 bases and J 6 bases, with 16 bases left between them.

V usage is TRBV4-1 and J usage is TRBJ2-7; 8 bases line up with TRBD1. Germline trimming cut 3 bases from V and 1 base from J; bases unmatched to any gene: 5. The CDR3 spans 15 residues. The germline V gene has CDR1 MGHRA and CDR2 YSYEKL. CDR3 loop: CASSQGGTGSYEQYF. CDR3 nucleotides: TGCGCCAGCAGCCAGGGTGGGACAGGATCCTACGAGCAGTACTTC.

This chain connects TRBV5-6 to TRBJ1-2; D unresolved. The germline CDR1 and CDR2 sequences are SGHDT and YYEEEE. The CDR3 sequence is 14 residues long. With 4 bases removed from V and 7 bases from J, the gap between germline ends came to 17 bases. Here the CDR3 DNA reads TGTGCCAGCAGCCCTGGACTCCCCGAGAGTGGCTACACCTTC. This translates into CASSPGLPESGYTF.

In DNA, the CDR3 is TGCAGCGTTGAAGCCGGACAGACCAGGGGCTACACCTTC. Translated: CSVEAGQTRGYTF. This rearrangement joins TRBV29-1 to TRBJ1-2; D may be TRBD1 (6 bases). Germline V gene data show CDR1 as SQVTM and CDR2 as ANQGSEA. V shed 1 base and J shed 8 bases, with 14 bases lying between them. This CDR3 comprises 13 residues.

V is TRBV10-3 and J is TRBJ1-1; 9 bases align to TRBD1. Germline V gives CDR1 ENHRY, CDR2 SYGVKD. V lost 6 bases, J lost 6 bases, and 8 bases stayed unmatched. CDR3 size: 14 residues. The CDR3 loop is CAIRNPGQGSEAFF. In nucleotides, the CDR3 is TGTGCCATCAGAAACCCGGGACAGGGATCTGAAGCTTTCTTT.

V gene TRBV10-3 combines with J gene TRBJ2-7, with 9 bases matching TRBD2. The CDR3 runs 16 residues. V lost 6 bases to trimming and J lost 0 bases; unmatched junction nucleotides: 9. Germline V gene sequence: CDR1 ENHRY, CDR2 SYGVKD. The CDR3 spells CAISPQGGLASYEQYF. The CDR3 bases are TGTGCCATCAGCCCCCAGGGGGGACTAGCCTCCTACGAGCAGTACTTC.

The chain links TRBV7-3 to TRBJ2-3; D not resolved. The CDR3 length is 13 residues. V shed 0 bases and J shed 1 base, with 2 bases lying between them. From germline, CDR1 is SGHTA and CDR2 FQGTGA. The CDR3 here is CASSLTGTDTQYF. CDR3 coding DNA: TGTGCCAGCAGCTTAACCGGCACAGATACGCAGTATTTT.

The chain has TRBV6-1 and TRBJ2-5, with 10 bases that match TRBD2. J lost 5 bases, V lost 3 bases, and 6 bases had no gene match. CDR1 MNHNS and CDR2 SASEGT come from the germline V gene. CDR3 length: 15 amino acids. The CDR3: CASSETLAGEETQYF. CDR3 bases: TGTGCCAGCAGTGAGACGCTAGCGGGGGAGGAGACCCAGTACTTC.